The next 9 T cell receptor beta chains were all read from a single sample in a study of T cell repertoires in cytomegalovirus infection. A single record per CDR3 protein comes from TCRdb applying MiXCR to the reads. This table holds some 350,000 distinct CDR3 sequences, around a sixth found once. Sequenced material: PBMCs. Receptors were obtained from a human donor in good health (CMV status not recorded). Some clones in this sample may be carry-over from other donors' samples.

This clonotype was counted only a few times. This chain joins TRBV7-9 and TRBJ1-1; 8 positions agree with TRBD1. J lost 0 bases, V lost 2 bases, and 14 bases had no gene match. This CDR3 comprises 19 residues. CDR1 is SEHNR, CDR2 FQNEAQ, per germline (reference sequence). As DNA, the CDR3 is TGTGCCAGCAGCTTAAGTTTCAGGGGGTACAGGGGGATGAACACTGAAGCTTTCTTT. This translates into CASSLSFRGYRGMNTEAFF.

This clonotype was recorded a few times. The V and J genes are TRBV29-1 and TRBJ2-5; maybe TRBD1 (6 bases). Trimming took 4 bases from V and 3 from J, leaving 15 bases between them. CDR1 and CDR2 (germline): SQVTM, ANQGSEA. The CDR3 runs to 14 residues. CDR3 DNA sequence: TGCAGCGTTGGGGGGCGGCTAAAGAAAGAGACCCAGTACTTC. Its protein is CSVGGRLKKETQYF.

In this sample, this clonotype turned up many times. V and J are TRBV7-2 and TRBJ2-7; TRBD2 matches at 7 bases. Unmatched junction bases numbered 3, after V lost 0 bases and J lost 1 base. This CDR3 has 15 amino acids. Per germline, CDR1 SGHTA and CDR2 FQGNSA. The CDR3 DNA follows: TGTGCCAGCAGCTTAGCGGTACTAGCGTCCTACGAGCAGTACTTC. The encoded protein is CASSLAVLASYEQYF. Using reference TRBV7-2 and TRBJ2-7 for the parts outside the CDR3, the full variable domain is GAGVSQSPSNKVTEKGKDVELRCDPISGHTALYWYRQSLGQGLEFLIYFQGNSAPDKSGLPSDRFSAERTGGSVSTLTIQRTQQEDSAVYLCASSLAVLASYEQYFGPGTRLTVT.

There are many counts of this clonotype. V usage is TRBV7-2 and J usage is TRBJ2-2, with D uncertain. Germline CDR1 reads SGHTA; CDR2 reads FQGNSA. The CDR3 totals 15 residues. Trimming shortened V by 1 base and J by 5 bases, and 11 bases separated the two germline ends. CDR3 nucleotide sequence: TGTGCCAGCAGCTTAGGTGTAATGGTTACCGGGGAGCTGTTTTTT. Protein: CASSLGVMVTGELFF.

This clonotype was counted only a few times. The chain has TRBV7-9 and TRBJ2-2; possibly TRBD2 for D (5 bases). Trimming cost V 4 bases and J 0 bases, with 9 bases left between them. CDR3 length equals 15 residues. Germline V gene lookup returns CDR1 SEHNR and CDR2 FQNEAQ (reference sequence). DNA of the CDR3: TGTGCCAGCAGCTCCCGCGGGTCGAACACCGGGGAGCTGTTTTTT. Translation gives CASSSRGSNTGELFF.

This clonotype came up many times. The rearrangement joins TRBV28 to TRBJ1-1; no firm D call. Per germline, CDR1 MDHEN and CDR2 SYDVKM. V was pared by 3 bases and J by 4 bases, with 12 bases between. The CDR3 totals 14 residues. The DNA for the CDR3 is TGTGCCAGCAGTTTGCGTGGAGGGAGCACTGAAGCTTTCTTT. Amino acid sequence: CASSLRGGSTEAFF.

The CDR3 DNA reads as TGTGCCAGCAGTGAATTGGTACGCCCGCAGTACAATGAGCAGTTCTTC. It translates to CASSELVRPQYNEQFF. This rearrangement joins TRBV2 to TRBJ2-1, with D unclear. Trimming removed 2 bases from V and 4 bases from J, with 15 bases in between. The CDR3 covers 16 residues. Germline V gene sequence: CDR1 SNHLY, CDR2 FYNNEI.

Details on this clonotype: One base away lies a much larger clone, so this may be a sequencing read error. The chain carries TRBV7-9 and TRBJ2-4; 7 nucleotides match TRBD1. V trimming: 7 bases; J trimming: 12 bases; junction bases outside the gene matches: 9. Per germline, CDR1 SEHNR and CDR2 FQNEAQ (reference sequence). CDR3 length equals 12 residues. CDR3 in amino acids: CASTRIGDSQYF. The DNA for the CDR3 is TGTGCCAGCACCCGGATAGGGGACAGTCAGTACTTC.

The sample holds a few counts of this clonotype. The chain has TRBV7-2 and TRBJ1-5; a weak D match, TRBD1 (6 bases). This CDR3 contains 16 residues. V was trimmed by 2 bases and J by 1 base, leaving 12 bases between them. The V gene's germline CDR1 is SGHTA and CDR2 FQGNSA. The CDR3 nucleotides read TGTGCCAGCAGCTTAATAGGTGGGACAAGCAATCAGCCCCAGCATTTT. It encodes CASSLIGGTSNQPQHF.